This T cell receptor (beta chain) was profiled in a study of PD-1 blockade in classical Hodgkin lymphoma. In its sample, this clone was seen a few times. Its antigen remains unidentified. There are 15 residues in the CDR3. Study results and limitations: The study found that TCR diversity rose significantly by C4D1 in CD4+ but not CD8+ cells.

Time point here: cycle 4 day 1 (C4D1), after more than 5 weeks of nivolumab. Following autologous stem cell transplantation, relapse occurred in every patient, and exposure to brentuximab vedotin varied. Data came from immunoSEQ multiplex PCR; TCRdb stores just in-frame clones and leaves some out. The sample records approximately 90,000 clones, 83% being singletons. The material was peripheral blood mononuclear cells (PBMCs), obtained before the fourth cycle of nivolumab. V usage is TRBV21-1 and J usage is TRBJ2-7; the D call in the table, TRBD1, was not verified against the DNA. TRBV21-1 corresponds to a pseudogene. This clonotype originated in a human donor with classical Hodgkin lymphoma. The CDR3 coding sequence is TGTGCCAGCAGCAAAGAGGACAGGGGGAGCTACGAGCAGTACTTC. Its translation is CASSKEDRGSYEQYF.